The T cell receptor beta chain described here comes from a study of T cells in Graves' hyperthyroidism and ophthalmopathy. Points from the study as a whole: In the blood, most expanded thyroid clonotypes above 0.001 appeared as well.

V lost 1 base and J 4 bases, leaving 9 bases between the germline ends. There are 14 residues in the CDR3. Germline assignment: CDR1 MDHEN and CDR2 SYDVKM. What was amplified from RNA transcripts were TCR beta CDR3 regions. The HTBI primer set was used in a first-round RT-PCR of the TCR CDR3. TCRdb ran MiXCR on the multiplex PCR reads and lists one entry per CDR3 protein. The sample contains about 720,000 distinct CDR3 sequences, about a sixth of which appear only once. The definition of stable Graves' hyperthyroidism was no ophthalmopathy progression within 18 months. There are many counts of this clonotype. The antigen is undetermined.

The source of this sequence is a man younger than 35 with Graves' hyperthyroidism. The material sequenced was blood. This chain links TRBV28 with TRBJ2-3; D remains unclear. CDR3: CASSLLGRPDTQYF. CDR3 DNA sequence: TGTGCCAGCAGTTTATTAGGGCGCCCAGATACGCAGTATTTT.